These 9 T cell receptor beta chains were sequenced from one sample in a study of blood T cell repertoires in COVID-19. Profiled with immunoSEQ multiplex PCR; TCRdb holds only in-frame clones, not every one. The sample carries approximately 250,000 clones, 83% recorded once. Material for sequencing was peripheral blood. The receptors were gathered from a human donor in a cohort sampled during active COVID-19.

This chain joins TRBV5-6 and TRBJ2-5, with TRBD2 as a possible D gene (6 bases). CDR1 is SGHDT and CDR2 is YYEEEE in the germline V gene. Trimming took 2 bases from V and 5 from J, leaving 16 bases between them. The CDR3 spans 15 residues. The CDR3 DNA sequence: TGTGCCAGCAGCTTTCAGGAGGGGCTCAGGGAGACCCAGTACTTC. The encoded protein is CASSFQEGLRETQYF.

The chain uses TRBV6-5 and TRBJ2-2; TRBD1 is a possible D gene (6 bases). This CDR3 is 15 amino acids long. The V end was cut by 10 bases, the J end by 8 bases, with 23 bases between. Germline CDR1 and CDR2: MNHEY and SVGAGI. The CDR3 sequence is CAISRTDPERGELFF. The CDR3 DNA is TGTGCCATCTCCCGGACAGATCCGGAAAGGGGGGAGCTGTTTTTT.

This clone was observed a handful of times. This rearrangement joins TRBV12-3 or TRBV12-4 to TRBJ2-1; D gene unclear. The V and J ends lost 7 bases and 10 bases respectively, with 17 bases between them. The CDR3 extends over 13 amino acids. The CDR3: CASNTRRHGEQFF. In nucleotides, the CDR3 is TGTGCCAGCAACACCAGGCGCCATGGGGAGCAGTTCTTC.

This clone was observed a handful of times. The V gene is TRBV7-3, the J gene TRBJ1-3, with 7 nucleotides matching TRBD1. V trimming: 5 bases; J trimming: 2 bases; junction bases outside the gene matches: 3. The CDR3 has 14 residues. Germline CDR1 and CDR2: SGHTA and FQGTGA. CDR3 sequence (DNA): TGTGCCAGCAGCGCAGGGACAGCTGGAAACACCATATATTTT. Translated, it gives CASSAGTAGNTIYF.

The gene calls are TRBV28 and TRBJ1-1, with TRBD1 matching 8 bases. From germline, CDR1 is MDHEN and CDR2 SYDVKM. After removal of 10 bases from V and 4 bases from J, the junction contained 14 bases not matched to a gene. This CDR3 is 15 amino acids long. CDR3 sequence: CATRSYRGVGTEAFF. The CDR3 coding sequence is TGTGCCACGAGGAGTTACAGGGGGGTTGGCACTGAAGCTTTCTTT.

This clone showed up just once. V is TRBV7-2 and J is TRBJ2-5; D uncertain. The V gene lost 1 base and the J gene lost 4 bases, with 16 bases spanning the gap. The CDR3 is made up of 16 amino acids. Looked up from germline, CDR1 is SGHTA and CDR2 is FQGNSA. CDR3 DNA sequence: TGTGCCAGCAGCTTAGTAATATCGAGCGCCGGAGAGACCCAGTACTTC. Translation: CASSLVISSAGETQYF.

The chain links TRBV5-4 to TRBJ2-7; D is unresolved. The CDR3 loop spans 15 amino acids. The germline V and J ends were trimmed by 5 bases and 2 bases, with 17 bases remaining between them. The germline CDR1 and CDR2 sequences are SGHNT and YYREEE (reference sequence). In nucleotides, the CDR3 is TGTGCCAGCAGATCCCCTAGTTCTACGGCCTACGAGCAGTACTTC. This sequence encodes CASRSPSSTAYEQYF.

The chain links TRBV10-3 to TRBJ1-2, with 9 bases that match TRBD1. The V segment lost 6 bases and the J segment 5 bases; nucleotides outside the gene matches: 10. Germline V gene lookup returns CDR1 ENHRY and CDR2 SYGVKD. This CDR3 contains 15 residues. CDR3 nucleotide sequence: TGTGCCATCAGGGATTCCGGGACAGGGACATATGGCTACACCTTC. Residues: CAIRDSGTGTYGYTF.

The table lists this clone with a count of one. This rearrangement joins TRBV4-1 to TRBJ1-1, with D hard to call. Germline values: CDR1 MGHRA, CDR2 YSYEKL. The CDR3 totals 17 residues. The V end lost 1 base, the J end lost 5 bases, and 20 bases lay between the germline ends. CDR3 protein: CASSQGRARDDGTEAFF. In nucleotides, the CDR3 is TGCGCCAGCAGCCAAGGGCGAGCTCGGGATGATGGGACTGAAGCTTTCTTT.